This T cell receptor beta chain was found in a study of cytomegalovirus exposure and HLA in healthy donors. Study-wide background: When just under 400 donors were genotyped, more than 70% of them were found to fall in the Caucasian-associated ancestry cluster.

The primer mix had 60 Vbeta and 13 Jbeta primers. Profiling relied on immunoSEQ multiplex PCR, and the TCRdb table lists in-frame clones only, not all of them. The data hold tens of thousands of clones, with around 8% observed a single time. V lost 5 bases and J 5 bases, leaving 6 bases between the germline ends. Germline loops: CDR1 SGHVS, CDR2 FQNEAQ. The CDR3 totals 11 residues. Findings and limits, study-wide: Solely CMV serostatus was available to characterize immune exposure.

This clone was seen repeatedly, ten times or more. What it binds is unknown. The rearrangement joins TRBV7-8 to TRBJ2-5; D gene unclear. The sequencing input was PBMCs. This sequence originates from a man over 45 in good health and CMV-seronegative. The CDR3 sequence is CASSMGETQYF. In nucleotides, the CDR3 is TGTGCCAGCAGCATGGGCGAGACCCAGTACTTC. Based on the CDR3 plus reference TRBV7-8 and TRBJ2-5, the full variable domain is GAGVSQSPRYKVAKRGQDVALRCDPISGHVSLFWYQQALGQGPEFLTYFQNEAQLDKSGLPSDRFFAERPEGSVSTLKIQRTQQEDSAVYLCASSMGETQYFGPGTRLLVL.